These 20 T cell receptor beta chains were sequenced from one sample in a study of T cell responses to AZD1222 COVID-19 vaccine. Sequencing used immunoSEQ multiplex PCR; TCRdb keeps in-frame clones, though not all of them. The table shows about 94,000 clones, with 85% occurring only once. The material was peripheral blood, obtained 28 days after the second AZD1222 dose. Source of these receptors: an adult who received the AZD1222 COVID-19 vaccine.

This chain connects TRBV7-8 to TRBJ1-2; 7 bases fit TRBD1. The CDR3 is made up of 15 amino acids. Germline-derived CDR1 and CDR2 are SGHVS and FQNEAQ. V shed 5 bases and J 1 base; nucleotides not matched to a gene: 7. CDR3 protein: CASSPRTGYNYGYTF. CDR3 nucleotide sequence: TGTGCCAGCAGCCCGCGGACAGGTTATAACTATGGCTACACCTTC.

The genes are TRBV11-2 and TRBJ2-7; no definite D call. The length of the CDR3 is 11 residues. CDR1 and CDR2 from the germline V gene are SGHAT and FQNNGV. Trimming shortened V by 5 bases and J by 5 bases, and 7 bases separated the two germline ends. CDR3 sequence: CASSLFDEQYF. In nucleotides, the CDR3 is TGTGCCAGCAGCCTCTTCGACGAGCAGTACTTC.

V and J are TRBV5-6 and TRBJ1-5; D ambiguous. Per the germline V gene, CDR1 is SGHDT and CDR2 is YYEEEE. V shed 6 bases and J shed 4 bases, with 8 bases lying between them. The CDR3 is made up of 12 amino acids. The CDR3 sequence: CASNSVNQPQHF. CDR3 nucleotides: TGTGCCAGCAACTCCGTGAATCAGCCCCAGCATTTT. Together with reference TRBV5-6 and TRBJ1-5, the CDR3 gives the full variable domain: DAGVTQSPTHLIKTRGQQVTLRCSPKSGHDTVSWYQQALGQGPQFIFQYYEEEERQRGNFPDRFSGHQFPNYSSELNVNALLLGDSALYLCASNSVNQPQHFGDGTRLSIL.

CDR3 sequence reads: CASSTGSTDTQYF. CDR3 in DNA: TGTGCCAGCAGCACGGGAAGCACAGATACGCAGTATTTT. J is TRBJ2-3 and V is TRBV6-4, with a weak D call TRBD2 (5 bases). Deletions cut 6 bases from V and 0 bases from J, with 7 bases between. Germline CDR1 and CDR2: MRHNA and SNTAGT. The CDR3 consists of 13 residues.

This chain joins TRBV7-8 and TRBJ2-1; D is perhaps TRBD2 (7 bases). Between the trimmed V and J ends, which lost 5 bases and 9 bases, there was a span of 14 bases. CDR3 size: 13 residues. CDR1 and CDR2 (germline): SGHVS, FQNEAQ. The CDR3 sequence is CASSRRGGTEQFF. The CDR3 DNA is TGTGCCAGCAGCCGGAGGGGGGGGACTGAGCAGTTCTTC.

The chain carries TRBV9 and TRBJ2-2; weak D call: TRBD1 (6 bases). The length of the CDR3 is 13 residues. From germline, CDR1 is SGDLS and CDR2 YYNGEE. Deletions cut 4 bases from V and 7 bases from J, with 11 bases between. This chain's CDR3 is CASSKQGHGELFF. CDR3 bases: TGTGCCAGCAGCAAACAGGGTCACGGGGAGCTGTTTTTT.

This clone has more than one count but fewer than ten. The rearrangement links TRBV11-3 to TRBJ1-1; D is possibly TRBD1 (5 bases). This CDR3 region has 14 residues. Per the germline V gene, CDR1 is SGHNT and CDR2 is YENEEA. V was cut by 0 bases and J by 5 bases, with 10 bases left in between. CDR3 residues: CASSLEGPGTEAFF. For the CDR3, the DNA is TGTGCCAGCAGCTTAGAGGGGCCAGGGACTGAAGCTTTCTTT.

This clone was found once. The chain couples TRBV9 to TRBJ2-1; perhaps D is TRBD1 or TRBD2 (6 bases each). V was pared by 3 bases and J by 10 bases, with 20 bases between. The CDR3 spans 15 residues. Germline V gene lookup returns CDR1 SGDLS and CDR2 YYNGEE. CDR3 DNA sequence: TGTGCCAGCAGCGACCGTAGGATGGGGGGCGGGGAGCAGTTCTTC. It specifies CASSDRRMGGGEQFF.

V is TRBV30 and J is TRBJ2-7; possible D gene TRBD2, 6 bases. The CDR3 is 11 residues long. Trimming pared 2 bases from V and 7 bases from J, leaving 9 bases between. Germline V gives CDR1 GTSNPN, CDR2 SVGIG (reference sequence). The CDR3, as DNA: TGTGCCTGGAGTCACGGGGGAGAGCAGTACTTC. Amino acid sequence: CAWSHGGEQYF.

The V call is TRBV7-9, the J call TRBJ1-1; no reliable D call. This CDR3 has 12 residues. Germline CDR1 reads SEHNR; CDR2 reads FQNEAQ (reference sequence). Trimming pared 5 bases from V and 3 bases from J, leaving 7 bases between. CDR3 coding DNA: TGTGCCAGCAGCAGGAGTGACACTGAAGCTTTCTTT. This codes for CASSRSDTEAFF.

This chain connects TRBV28 to TRBJ2-3; no clear D. This CDR3 contains 11 residues. The germline CDR1 and CDR2 sequences are MDHEN and SYDVKM. V shed 8 bases and J shed 3 bases, with 6 bases lying between them. DNA for the CDR3: TGTGCCAGCGGAAAGACAGATACGCAGTATTTT. Translated, it gives CASGKTDTQYF. Drawing the rest from reference TRBV28 and TRBJ2-3, the complete variable domain is DVKVTQSSRYLVKRTGEKVFLECVQDMDHENMFWYRQDPGLGLRLIYFSYDVKMKEKGDIPEGYSVSREKKERFSLILESASTNQTSMYLCASGKTDTQYFGPGTRLTVL.

The rearrangement uses TRBV11-2 and TRBJ2-5; no firm D call. Trimming removed 5 bases at V and 5 bases at J, with 9 bases between. The CDR3 contains 12 residues. Germline V lookup: CDR1 SGHAT, CDR2 FQNNGV. Written as DNA, the CDR3 is TGTGCCAGCAGCACCGTTTGGGAGACCCAGTACTTC. It specifies CASSTVWETQYF.

The genes are TRBV18 and TRBJ1-5; 10 bases are shared with TRBD1. Germline V gene sequence: CDR1 KGHSH, CDR2 LQKENI. The CDR3 consists of 15 residues. V trimming: 6 bases; J trimming: 4 bases; junction bases outside the gene matches: 6. In nucleotides, the CDR3 is TGTGCCAGCTCTCGGGACAGGGGCACTAATCAGCCCCAGCATTTT. Translated, it gives CASSRDRGTNQPQHF.

This chain joins TRBV7-2 and TRBJ1-5, with 9 bases lining up with TRBD1. This CDR3 has 16 amino acids. J was trimmed by 0 bases and V by 3 bases; bases with no gene match: 3. CDR1 and CDR2 from the germline V gene are SGHTA and FQGNSA. For the CDR3, the DNA is TGTGCCAGCAGCTTGGGGGACAGGGTTAGCAATCAGCCCCAGCATTTT. Encoded protein: CASSLGDRVSNQPQHF.

Of note for this clone: An end of the junction differs from the germline gene, which may be a read error. The J gene is TRBJ2-4, the V gene TRBV29-1; D uncertain. From germline, CDR1 is SQVTM and CDR2 ANQGSEA. The CDR3 is made up of 15 amino acids. The CDR3: CSAEAANLAKNIQYF. The CDR3 DNA is TGCAGCGCTGAAGCAGCCAACTTAGCCAAAAACATTCAGTACTTC.

The table lists this clone with a few counts. The rearrangement uses TRBV27 and TRBJ2-3; 8 nucleotides agree with TRBD2. The length of the CDR3 is 15 residues. With 5 bases clipped from V and 4 bases from J, the junction kept 8 bases outside the gene matches. Germline V lookup: CDR1 MNHEY, CDR2 SMNVEV (reference sequence). CDR3 in DNA: TGTGCCAGCAGTCTCACAGCGGGAGCGGCAGATACGCAGTATTTT. Protein product: CASSLTAGAADTQYF.

The sample holds one count of this clone. CDR3 nucleotides: TGCGCCAGCAGCCCGAATCCAGGGGCGGATCAGCCCCAGCATTTT. This sequence encodes CASSPNPGADQPQHF. The chain couples TRBV5-1 to TRBJ1-5; D may be TRBD1 (6 bases). Germline V CDR1 and CDR2: SGHRS, YFSETQ. Trimming cost V 4 bases and J 5 bases, with 16 bases left between them. The CDR3 loop spans 15 amino acids.

The chain couples TRBV11-2 to TRBJ1-3, with D possibly matching TRBD1 (5 bases). V gave up 5 bases and J gave up 2 bases, with 13 bases separating them. CDR3 size: 15 residues. Germline V lookup: CDR1 SGHAT, CDR2 FQNNGV. The CDR3 reads CASSAATGAGNTIYF. The CDR3 region has the DNA TGTGCCAGCAGCGCAGCTACAGGAGCTGGAAACACCATATATTTT. The complete variable domain, with remaining parts taken from reference TRBV11-2 and TRBJ1-3, reads EAGVAQSPRYKIIEKRQSVAFWCNPISGHATLYWYQQILGQGPKLLIQFQNNGVVDDSQLPKDRFSAERLKGVDSTLKIQPAKLEDSAVYLCASSAATGAGNTIYFGEGSWLTVV.

The rearrangement uses TRBV10-3 and TRBJ2-2; perhaps TRBD1 as D (5 bases). The V end lost 8 bases, the J end lost 4 bases, and 14 bases lay between the germline ends. Per the germline V gene, CDR1 is ENHRY and CDR2 is SYGVKD. The CDR3 runs 14 residues. The CDR3 sequence: CAIWAGRATGELFF. In nucleotides, the CDR3 is TGTGCCATCTGGGCAGGGCGAGCCACCGGGGAGCTGTTTTTT.

V usage is TRBV9 and J usage is TRBJ2-7; TRBD2 aligns across 8 bases. This CDR3 is 15 amino acids long. The ends lost 0 bases at V and 5 bases at J; junction bases unmatched: 7. CDR1 and CDR2 from the germline V gene are SGDLS and YYNGEE. The CDR3 nucleotides read TGTGCCAGCAGCGTAGCCCCACGGGAGGGGCACGAGCAGTACTTC. It specifies CASSVAPREGHEQYF.